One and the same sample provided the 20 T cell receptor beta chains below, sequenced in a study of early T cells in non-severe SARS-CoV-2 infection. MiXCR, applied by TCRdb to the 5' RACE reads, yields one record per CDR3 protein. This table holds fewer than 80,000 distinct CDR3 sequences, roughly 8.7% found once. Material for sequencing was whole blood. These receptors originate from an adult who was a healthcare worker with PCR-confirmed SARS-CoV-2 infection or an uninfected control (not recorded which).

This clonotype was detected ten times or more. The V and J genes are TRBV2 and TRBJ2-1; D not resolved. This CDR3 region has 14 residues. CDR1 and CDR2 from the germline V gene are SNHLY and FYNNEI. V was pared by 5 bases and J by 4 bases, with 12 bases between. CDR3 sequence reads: CASSRVGSYNEQFF. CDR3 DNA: TGTGCCAGCAGTCGCGTAGGATCGTACAATGAGCAGTTCTTC.

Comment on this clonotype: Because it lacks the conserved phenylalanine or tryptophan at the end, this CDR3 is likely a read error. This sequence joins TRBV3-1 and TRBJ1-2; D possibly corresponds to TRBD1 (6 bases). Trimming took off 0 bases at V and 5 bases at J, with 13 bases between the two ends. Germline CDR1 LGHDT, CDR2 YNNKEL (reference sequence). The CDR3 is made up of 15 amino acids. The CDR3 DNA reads TGTGCCAGCAGCCAAGAGAATATAAGGGGGTATGGCTACACCTAC. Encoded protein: CASSQENIRGYGYTY.

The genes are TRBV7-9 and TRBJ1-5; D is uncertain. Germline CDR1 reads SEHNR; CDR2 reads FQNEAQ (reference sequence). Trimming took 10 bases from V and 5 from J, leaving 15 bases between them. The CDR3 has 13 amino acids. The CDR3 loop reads CAISQQTDQPQHF. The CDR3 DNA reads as TGTGCCATATCCCAGCAAACAGATCAGCCCCAGCATTTT.

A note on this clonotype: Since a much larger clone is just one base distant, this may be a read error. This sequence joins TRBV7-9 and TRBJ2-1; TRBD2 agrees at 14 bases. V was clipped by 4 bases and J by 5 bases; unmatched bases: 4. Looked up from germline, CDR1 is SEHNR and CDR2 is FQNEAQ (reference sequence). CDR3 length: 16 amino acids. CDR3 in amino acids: CASSYPTSGRDNEQFF. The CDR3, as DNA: TGTGCCAGCAGCTACCCGACTAGCGGGAGGGACAATGAGCAGTTCTTC.

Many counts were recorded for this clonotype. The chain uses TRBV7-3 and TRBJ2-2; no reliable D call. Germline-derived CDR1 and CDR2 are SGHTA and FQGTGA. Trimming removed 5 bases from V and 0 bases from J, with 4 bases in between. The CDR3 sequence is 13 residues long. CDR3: CASSPSNTGELFF. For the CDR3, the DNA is TGTGCCAGCAGCCCCTCGAACACCGGGGAGCTGTTTTTT.

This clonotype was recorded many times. CDR3: CASSPTFGGGLHGYTF. In DNA form, the CDR3 reads TGTGCCAGCAGCCCTACCTTCGGGGGGGGGCTTCATGGCTACACCTTC. The chain is built from TRBV7-9 and TRBJ1-2, with D maybe TRBD1 (6 bases). CDR1 and CDR2 from the germline V gene are SEHNR and FQNEAQ (reference sequence). Trimming left V 5 bases short and J 6 bases short, with 22 bases between. The CDR3 covers 16 residues.

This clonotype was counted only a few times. CDR3 sequence: CASSNRDSPYEQYF. For the CDR3, the DNA is TGTGCCAGTTCCAACCGGGACAGTCCCTACGAGCAGTACTTC. The rearrangement uses TRBV28 and TRBJ2-7; 7 bases match TRBD1. Germline V gives CDR1 MDHEN, CDR2 SYDVKM. After removal of 9 bases from V and 2 bases from J, the junction contained 10 bases not matched to a gene. This CDR3 has 14 residues.

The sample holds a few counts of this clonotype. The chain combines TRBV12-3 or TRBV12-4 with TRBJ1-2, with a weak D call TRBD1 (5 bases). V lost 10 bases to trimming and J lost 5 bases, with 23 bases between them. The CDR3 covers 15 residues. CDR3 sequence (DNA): TGTGCCACCCGACCAGACCTGGGGACGGATTATGGCTACACCTTC. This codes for CATRPDLGTDYGYTF.

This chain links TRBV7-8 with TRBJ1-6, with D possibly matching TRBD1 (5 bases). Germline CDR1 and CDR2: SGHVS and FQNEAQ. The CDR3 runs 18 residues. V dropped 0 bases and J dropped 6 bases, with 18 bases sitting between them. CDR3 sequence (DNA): TGTGCCAGCAGCTTAGCGGGCCGAAGGCCAAGGGGTAATTCACCCCTCCACTTT. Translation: CASSLAGRRPRGNSPLHF.

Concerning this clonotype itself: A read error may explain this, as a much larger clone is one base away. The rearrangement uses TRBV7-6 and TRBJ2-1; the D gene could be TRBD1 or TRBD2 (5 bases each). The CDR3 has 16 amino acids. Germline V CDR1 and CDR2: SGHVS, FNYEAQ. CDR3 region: CTSSRFGGRTYNEQFF. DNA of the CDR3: TGTACCAGCAGCCGCTTTGGGGGAAGAACCTACAATGAGCAGTTCTTC.

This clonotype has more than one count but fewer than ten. The CDR3 loop is CASWERVHEQYF. The CDR3 region has the DNA TGTGCCAGCTGGGAGAGAGTCCACGAGCAGTACTTC. The genes are TRBV27 and TRBJ2-7, with D maybe TRBD2 (5 bases). V was pared by 8 bases and J by 5 bases, with 13 bases between. The CDR3 is 12 residues long. CDR1 is MNHEY and CDR2 is SMNVEV in the germline V gene (reference sequence).

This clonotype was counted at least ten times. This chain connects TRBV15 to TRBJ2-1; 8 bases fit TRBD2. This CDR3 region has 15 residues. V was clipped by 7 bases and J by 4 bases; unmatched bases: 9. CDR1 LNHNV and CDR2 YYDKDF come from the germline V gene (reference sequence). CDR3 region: CATKSGRLGYNEQFF. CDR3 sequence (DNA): TGTGCCACCAAAAGCGGGAGACTCGGGTACAATGAGCAGTTCTTC.

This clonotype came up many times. The CDR3 sequence: CASSLGWRGGPDTQYF. CDR3 nucleotide sequence: TGTGCCAGCAGCTTAGGGTGGCGGGGGGGACCAGATACGCAGTATTTT. The chain employs TRBV7-8 and TRBJ2-3, with 9 bases that match TRBD2. Germline-derived CDR1 and CDR2 are SGHVS and FQNEAQ. The CDR3 length is 16 residues. Germline trimming cut 1 base from V and 4 bases from J; bases unmatched to any gene: 6.

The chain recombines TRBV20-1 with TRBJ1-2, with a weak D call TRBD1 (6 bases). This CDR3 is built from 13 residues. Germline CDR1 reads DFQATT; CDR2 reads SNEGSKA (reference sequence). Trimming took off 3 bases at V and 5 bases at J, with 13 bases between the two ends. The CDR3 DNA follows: TGCAGTGCTAGTACCAGGGGAGATTATGGCTACACCTTC. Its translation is CSASTRGDYGYTF.

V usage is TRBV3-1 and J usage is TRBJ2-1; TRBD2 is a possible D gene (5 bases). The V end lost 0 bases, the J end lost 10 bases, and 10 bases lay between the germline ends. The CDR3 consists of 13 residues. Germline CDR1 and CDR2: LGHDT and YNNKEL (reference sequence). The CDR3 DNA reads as TGTGCCAGCAGCCAAGATCCCTCGGGGGAGCAGTTCTTC. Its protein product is CASSQDPSGEQFF.

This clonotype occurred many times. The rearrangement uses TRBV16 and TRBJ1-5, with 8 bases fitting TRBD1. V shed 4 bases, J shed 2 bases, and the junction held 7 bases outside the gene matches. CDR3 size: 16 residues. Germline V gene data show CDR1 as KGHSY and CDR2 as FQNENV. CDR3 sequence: CASSLDRGLRNQPQHF. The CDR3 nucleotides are TGTGCCAGCAGCCTAGACAGGGGTTTACGCAATCAGCCCCAGCATTTT.

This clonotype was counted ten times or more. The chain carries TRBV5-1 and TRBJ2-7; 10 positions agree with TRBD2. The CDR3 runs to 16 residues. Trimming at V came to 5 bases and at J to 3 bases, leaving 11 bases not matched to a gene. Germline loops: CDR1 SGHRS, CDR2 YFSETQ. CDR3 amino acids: CASRPRSSGGDYEQYF. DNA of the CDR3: TGCGCCAGCAGACCAAGATCTAGCGGGGGAGACTACGAGCAGTACTTC.

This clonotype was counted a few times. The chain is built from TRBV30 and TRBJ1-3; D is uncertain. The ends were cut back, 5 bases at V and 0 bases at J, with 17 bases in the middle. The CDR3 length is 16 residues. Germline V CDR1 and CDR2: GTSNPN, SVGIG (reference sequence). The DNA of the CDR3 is TGTGCCTGGGGACCAACGAGCCCGATCTCTGGAAACACCATATATTTT. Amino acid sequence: CAWGPTSPISGNTIYF. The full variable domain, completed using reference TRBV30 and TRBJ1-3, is SQTIHQWPATLVQPVGSPLSLECTVEGTSNPNLYWYRQAAGRGLQLLFYSVGIGQISSEVPQNLSASRPQDRQFILSSKKLLLSDSGFYLCAWGPTSPISGNTIYFGEGSWLTVV.

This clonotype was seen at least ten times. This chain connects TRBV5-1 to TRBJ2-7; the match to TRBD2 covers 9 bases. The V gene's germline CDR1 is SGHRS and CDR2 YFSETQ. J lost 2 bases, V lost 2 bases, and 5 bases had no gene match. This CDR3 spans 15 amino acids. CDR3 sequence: CASSFFSGGTYEQYF. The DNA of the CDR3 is TGCGCCAGCAGCTTTTTTAGCGGGGGAACCTACGAGCAGTACTTC.

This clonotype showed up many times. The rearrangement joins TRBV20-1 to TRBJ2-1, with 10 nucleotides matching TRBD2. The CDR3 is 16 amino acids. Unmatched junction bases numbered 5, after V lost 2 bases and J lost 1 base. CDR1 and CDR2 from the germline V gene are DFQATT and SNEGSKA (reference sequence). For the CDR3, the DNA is TGCAGTGCTAGAAGCCTAGCGGGAGTTTCCTACAATGAGCAGTTCTTC. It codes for CSARSLAGVSYNEQFF.